This T cell receptor (beta chain) was identified during a study of T cell responses to AZD1222 COVID-19 vaccine. Study outcomes and limitations: The peak T cell response came first, and repertoires were sampled only after it.

V lost 2 bases to trimming and J lost 2 bases; unmatched junction nucleotides: 0. Looked up from germline, CDR1 is SEHNR and CDR2 is FQNEAQ (reference sequence). This CDR3 is built from 13 residues. This clone was detected only a few times. Its antigen is not identified. Method: immunoSEQ multiplex PCR; TCRdb's copy keeps in-frame clones and lacks some. This table holds 150,000 or so clones, around nine tenths found once. The material was peripheral blood, obtained on day 0 of AZD1222 vaccination. The chain recombines TRBV7-9 with TRBJ2-7; 7 positions agree with TRBD2. This TCR was recovered from an adult in good health. CDR3 sequence: CASSLLAAYEQYF. In nucleotides, the CDR3 is TGTGCCAGCAGCTTACTAGCGGCCTACGAGCAGTACTTC.